The source of this TCR beta chain is a study of long-term antiretroviral therapy in people with HIV. Specimens retained roughly 1-11 million cryopreserved PBMC preceding DNA extraction. Running of the v3.0 immunoSEQ assay took place at survey level. Data came from immunoSEQ multiplex PCR; TCRdb stores just in-frame clones and leaves some out. Among under 45,000 clones listed, 94% were seen once. The CDR3 is 15 residues long. The germline V gene has CDR1 MNHEY and CDR2 SMNVEV (reference sequence). Trimming took 2 bases from V and 6 from J, leaving 13 bases between them. The receptor's source is a man aged 25 to 45 with HIV. The specimen comprised unsorted PBMCs, sampled approximately 9.1 years after starting antiretroviral therapy. The chain links TRBV27 to TRBJ2-2; D perhaps matches TRBD1 (5 bases). The CDR3 loop is CASSLHLGPAGELFF. CDR3 DNA: TGTGCCAGCAGTTTACATTTGGGGCCCGCCGGGGAGCTGTTTTTT.